Following are 17 T cell receptor beta chains from one sample sequenced in a study of control samples from healthy donors and cancer patients (dated by TCRdb to the early 2020s). Library preparation used the immunoSEQ multiplex PCR assay. TCRdb mirrors the immuneACCESS table, restricted to in-frame sequences. Some clones are absent from its copies; in checked studies, under half trace to an unresolved V gene, and the reason for the others is unknown. In this sample's table one finds about 190,000 clones. About 2.2% of the sample lies in the top ten. Sequenced material: blood. These receptors came from a woman aged 30 to 39 in good health.

The chain has TRBV29-1 and TRBJ2-7; 8 bases line up with TRBD1. Losses at the gene ends were 7 bases for V and 6 bases for J; bases not matched to a gene: 8. CDR3 size: 12 residues. Per the germline V gene, CDR1 is SQVTM and CDR2 is ANQGSEA. DNA for the CDR3: TGCAGCGGAATGGACAGGGCTGCCGAGCAGTACTTC. This codes for CSGMDRAAEQYF.

The chain has TRBV3-1 (or the pseudogene TRBV3-2) and TRBJ2-1, with 9 bases aligning to TRBD2. The CDR3 contains 21 residues. V was clipped by 3 bases and J by 0 bases; unmatched bases: 18. Germline CDR1 LGHDT, CDR2 YNNKEL (reference sequence). The CDR3 reads CASSQFARIFSGGSSYNEQFF. The CDR3 region has the DNA TGTGCCAGCAGCCAGTTCGCCCGGATATTTAGCGGGGGCAGCTCCTACAATGAGCAGTTCTTC.

The J gene is TRBJ2-1, the V gene TRBV11-2; TRBD2 agrees at 10 bases. The CDR3 contains 17 residues. The V gene end was trimmed by 1 base and the J gene end by 10 bases; junction bases not matched to a gene: 13. Germline V gene lookup returns CDR1 SGHAT and CDR2 FQNNGV. CDR3 region: CASSLGSVSGGAWEQFF. The DNA for the CDR3 is TGTGCCAGCAGCTTAGGGTCCGTAAGCGGGGGGGCCTGGGAGCAGTTCTTC.

The gene calls are TRBV4-3 and TRBJ2-5; 8 bases are a match to TRBD2. Germline V gene lookup returns CDR1 LGHNA and CDR2 YSLEER. The CDR3 has 16 residues. The V and J ends lost 3 bases and 3 bases, in that order; junction bases with no gene match: 9. DNA for the CDR3: TGCGCCAGCAGCCAGGGTCCAGCGGGGGCAAAAGAGACCCAGTACTTC. It codes for CASSQGPAGAKETQYF.

J is TRBJ1-3 and V is TRBV7-9; D is unclear. This CDR3 has 15 residues. Trimming left V 1 base short and J 0 bases short, with 7 bases between. The germline CDR1 and CDR2 sequences are SEHNR and FQNEAQ (reference sequence). CDR3 protein: CASSLGAGSGNTIYF. As DNA, the CDR3 is TGTGCCAGCAGCTTAGGCGCGGGCTCTGGAAACACCATATATTTT.

The genes are TRBV5-1 and TRBJ2-1; D is unresolved. V lost 3 bases and J lost 7, with 11 bases in between. The CDR3 contains 13 residues. Germline loops: CDR1 SGHRS, CDR2 YFSETQ. CDR3 in amino acids: CASSSFSGNEQFF. CDR3 DNA: TGCGCCAGCAGCTCCTTTTCCGGGAATGAGCAGTTCTTC.

As regards this clone: The sample has other DNA sequences that encode this CDR3 too. The rearrangement uses TRBV5-1 and TRBJ1-2; weak D call: TRBD1 (5 bases). Germline-derived CDR1 and CDR2 are SGHRS and YFSETQ. The CDR3 length is 14 residues. Trimming removed 5 bases from V and 4 bases from J, with 15 bases in between. CDR3 loop: CASSIPGDSYGYTF. CDR3 nucleotides: TGCGCCAGCAGTATTCCTGGTGACAGCTATGGCTACACCTTC. The full variable domain, rest sourced from reference TRBV5-1 and TRBJ1-2, is KAGVTQTPRYLIKTRGQQVTLSCSPISGHRSVSWYQQTPGQGLQFLFEYFSETQRNKGNFPGRFSGRQFSNSRSEMNVSTLELGDSALYLCASSIPGDSYGYTFGSGTRLTVV.

The chain recombines TRBV14 with TRBJ2-3; 7 positions match TRBD2. The CDR3 sequence is 11 residues long. V lost 3 bases to trimming and J lost 14 bases; unmatched junction nucleotides: 5. CDR1 SGHDN and CDR2 FVKESK come from the germline V gene. The CDR3 bases are TGTGCCAGCAGCCACGGACTAGTCCTGTATTTT. Translating gives CASSHGLVLYF.

This sequence joins TRBV18 and TRBJ2-7, with D possibly being TRBD2 (5 bases). This CDR3 spans 14 amino acids. Per germline, CDR1 KGHSH and CDR2 LQKENI. The V end lost 2 bases, the J end lost 3 bases, and 11 bases lay between the germline ends. The CDR3 sequence: CASSPYPDYYEQYF. As DNA, the CDR3 is TGTGCCAGCTCACCATATCCAGACTACTACGAGCAGTACTTC.

V gene TRBV6-2 or TRBV6-3 combines with J gene TRBJ2-1; no clear D gene. The CDR3 runs to 12 residues. V lost 5 bases to trimming and J lost 14 bases, with 16 bases between them. Germline-derived CDR1 and CDR2 are MNHEY and SVGEGT. This CDR3 is CASSIDQGMKFF. The CDR3 DNA sequence: TGTGCCAGCAGTATAGATCAAGGAATGAAGTTCTTC.

The chain is built from TRBV7-9 and TRBJ1-5; D remains ambiguous. The CDR3 totals 13 residues. Germline V gene sequence: CDR1 SEHNR, CDR2 FQNEAQ (reference sequence). V was clipped by 2 bases and J by 7 bases, with 9 bases between them. CDR3 protein: CASSLLFGQPQHF. The CDR3, as DNA: TGTGCCAGCAGCTTACTCTTTGGGCAGCCCCAGCATTTT.

The CDR3 DNA reads TGTGCCAGCAGTAAGGTGCGGGGCTACACCTTC. Translating it yields CASSKVRGYTF. This rearrangement joins TRBV28 to TRBJ1-2, with D unresolved. This CDR3 has 11 residues. Germline V gene sequence: CDR1 MDHEN, CDR2 SYDVKM. Trimming left V 5 bases short and J 8 bases short, with 9 bases between.

The chain links TRBV2 to TRBJ1-4; D gene unclear. Trimming cost V 7 bases and J 0 bases, with 12 bases left between them. This CDR3 spans 15 amino acids. Germline CDR1 SNHLY, CDR2 FYNNEI. The CDR3 coding sequence is TGTGCCAGCAACCCCGACGGAGCAACTAATGAAAAACTGTTTTTT. It encodes CASNPDGATNEKLFF.

V and J are TRBV7-2 and TRBJ1-3; 7 bases map to TRBD1. CDR3 length: 14 residues. Germline-derived CDR1 and CDR2 are SGHTA and FQGNSA. V trimming: 5 bases; J trimming: 6 bases; junction bases outside the gene matches: 7. CDR3: CASSPRDRSNTIYF. DNA of the CDR3: TGTGCCAGCAGCCCTCGGGACAGATCAAACACCATATATTTT. Combining the CDR3 with reference TRBV7-2 and TRBJ1-3 gives the whole variable domain GAGVSQSPSNKVTEKGKDVELRCDPISGHTALYWYRQSLGQGLEFLIYFQGNSAPDKSGLPSDRFSAERTGGSVSTLTIQRTQQEDSAVYLCASSPRDRSNTIYFGEGSWLTVV.

The rearrangement uses TRBV9 and TRBJ1-1, with D possibly being TRBD1 (5 bases). With 1 base removed from V and 8 bases from J, the gap between germline ends came to 12 bases. From germline, CDR1 is SGDLS and CDR2 YYNGEE. This CDR3 spans 13 amino acids. CDR3 protein: CASSVNVGPEAFF. The CDR3 region has the DNA TGTGCCAGCAGCGTAAACGTGGGACCAGAAGCTTTCTTT.

Here the CDR3 DNA reads TGTGCCAGCTTGCCTGGCCAGGGGAATTCACCCCTCCACTTT. Its protein product is CASLPGQGNSPLHF. V gene TRBV6-5 combines with J gene TRBJ1-6; a weak D match, TRBD1 (6 bases). The CDR3 spans 14 residues. CDR1 is MNHEY and CDR2 is SVGAGI in the germline V gene. V was shortened by 8 bases and J by 7 bases, with 15 bases between the two germline ends.

Regarding this clone: The same CDR3 is also encoded by other DNA sequences in this sample. The chain joins TRBV11-2 to TRBJ1-2; 9 positions match TRBD1. V trimming: 1 base; J trimming: 5 bases; junction bases outside the gene matches: 2. This CDR3 spans 14 amino acids. The germline V gene encodes CDR1 SGHAT and CDR2 FQNNGV. The CDR3 sequence: CASSLVDRGYGYTF. CDR3 bases: TGTGCCAGCAGCTTAGTCGACAGGGGGTATGGCTACACCTTC.